This is a list of T cell receptor beta chains from one sample in a study of shared clonotypes between healthy human individuals. Profiled with immunoSEQ multiplex PCR; TCRdb holds only in-frame clones, not every one. The table has roughly 2 million clones, about 95% seen once. Sequenced material: naive CD8+ T cells sorted from blood. Source of these receptors: a man in his late teens or twenties in good health. Both conserved end residues are part of each CDR3. The order of the fields is D gene, clone size, V gene, J gene, CDR3 DNA, CDR3 protein. A D gene is named only where the DNA matches it firmly. Clone size appears in some rows only: once, few, many, or a class for an expanded clone.

.	.	TRBV6-5	TRBJ1-1	TGTGCCAGCAGTTACTCGACTTCTTTTGAAGCTTTCTTT	CASSYSTSFEAFF
.	.	TRBV28	TRBJ2-3	TGTGCCAGCAGTTTACGACTAAACTACCGAGATACGCAGTATTTT	CASSLRLNYRDTQYF
.	few	TRBV7-9	TRBJ1-2	TGTGCCAGCGGGTCCCAGGGTTATGGCTACACCTTC	CASGSQGYGYTF
.	.	TRBV7-9	TRBJ2-5	TGTGCCAGCAGCCTAGACCAGGGTCAAGAGACCCAGTACTTC	CASSLDQGQETQYF
.	once	TRBV2	TRBJ1-1	TGTGCCGGACTCGAACAGGGATCTGAAGCTTTCTTT	CAGLEQGSEAFF
.	.	TRBV7-9	TRBJ2-3	TGTGCCAGCAGCTTAGTCGGGCAGGGGATAGATACGCAGTATTTT	CASSLVGQGIDTQYF
TRBD2	.	TRBV7-2	TRBJ2-1	TGTGCCAGCAGCCCCACCCGGGAGGGGGTTAATGAGCAGTTCTTC	CASSPTREGVNEQFF
TRBD1	.	TRBV9	TRBJ2-4	TGTGCCAGCAGCCCGGCAGGGGGTCCAAAAAACATTCAGTACTTC	CASSPAGGPKNIQYF
TRBD2	.	TRBV2	TRBJ2-3	TGTGCCAGCAGTAGATCGGGACTAGCGGTCCCCTGGGGCACAGATACGCAGTATTTT	CASSRSGLAVPWGTDTQYF
TRBD2	.	TRBV6-4	TRBJ2-2	TGTGCCAGCAGTGAGGCTAGCGGGACCTACACCGGGGAGCTGTTTTTT	CASSEASGTYTGELFF